The table lists the clone carrying this T cell receptor (beta chain) with a few counts. This entry is derived from a study of blood T cell repertoires in COVID-19. Turning to the study itself: The samples span acute and convalescent COVID-19 from the United States, Italy and Spain. Sources were T cells, B-cell-depleted T cells, or PBMCs; the material itself was cDNA or gDNA.

Germline V lookup: CDR1 GTSNPN, CDR2 SVGIG (reference sequence). The CDR3 sequence is 15 residues long. V lost 3 bases, J lost 0 bases, and 12 bases lay in between. How the authors handled the data: For nucleated cells, counts were estimated from reference gene primer amplification. Profiled with immunoSEQ multiplex PCR; TCRdb holds only in-frame clones, not every one. The V and J calls and clone size come from that table; D and trimming were worked out from the DNA. The sample lists fewer than 110,000 clones; roughly 86% were seen once. The clonotype was recovered from a woman aged 30 to 39 with acute or convalescent COVID-19. The rearrangement links TRBV30 to TRBJ1-3; D uncertain. Sequenced sample: peripheral blood. The CDR3 DNA follows: TGTGCCTGGAGATTGACAAGCACCTCTGGAAACACCATATATTTT. It translates to CAWRLTSTSGNTIYF.